These T cell receptor beta chains were read from a single sample in a study of T cell responses to AZD1222 COVID-19 vaccine. The data were produced by immunoSEQ multiplex PCR, yet TCRdb's version contains in-frame clones alone and is incomplete. The table shows about 150,000 clones, with about nine tenths occurring only once. Sequencing used peripheral blood, obtained on day 0 of AZD1222 vaccination. The receptor set was obtained from an adult in good health. Both conserved end residues are trimmed from each CDR3.

V	J	CDR3
TRBV5-1	TRBJ1-6	ASSAGTGYSPLH
TRBV18	TRBJ1-4	ASSEPGVNEKLF
TRBV29-1	TRBJ1-3	SVDVQGAGNTIY
TRBV7-7	TRBJ2-2	ASSRVPSGENTGELF
TRBV4-1	TRBJ2-1	ASSPYHGNEQF
TRBV7-9	TRBJ2-7	ASSLGGGNEQY
TRBV19	TRBJ1-2	ASSRIPWGPYGYT
TRBV15	TRBJ2-2	ATSDILGTANTGELF
TRBV28	TRBJ1-4	ASSLRRPSIEELF
TRBV3-1/TRBV3-2	TRBJ1-1	ASSQNTGITEAF
TRBV10-3	TRBJ2-1	AISDIGGDEQF
TRBV27	TRBJ1-5	ASRLYSNQPQH
TRBV3-1/TRBV3-2	TRBJ2-1	ASSQEDRGPYNEQF
TRBV19	TRBJ2-1	ASSMAGGPSYNEQF
TRBV6-5	TRBJ2-3	ASRPGQVRDTQY
TRBV10-3	TRBJ1-1	AIRAGEGTEAF